These 27 T cell receptor beta chains share one sample of origin, sequenced in a study of metastatic and nonmetastatic thyroid tumors (dated by TCRdb to 2018 to 2021). Before undergoing thyroid surgery, none of the patients had been given any kind of treatment. The library came from PCR. For sequencing, an Illumina HiSeq 4000 was employed. Through fastp at Q25 and MiXCR, TCRdb rebuilt clones from the public reads, retaining in-frame beta chains. In all, the sample holds roughly 19,000 clones, and approximately 40% of those were seen once. Together, the top ten hold about 25% of the sample. Sequencing was performed on tumor tissue. The receptor set was obtained from a female donor with papillary thyroid cancer or a benign thyroid nodule (not recorded which). Some clones in this sample may be carry-over from other donors' samples.

This clone has only a few counts. J is TRBJ2-7 and V is TRBV12-3 or TRBV12-4, with D unresolved. V shed 5 bases and J shed 7 bases, with 12 bases lying between them. The CDR3 is 12 amino acids. CDR3 loop: CASSDNIGEQYF. In DNA, the CDR3 is TGTGCCAGCAGTGATAATATAGGGGAGCAGTACTTC.

This clone was seen a handful of times. This sequence joins TRBV4-1 and TRBJ2-7; maybe TRBD2 (5 bases). The germline CDR1 and CDR2 sequences are MGHRA and YSYEKL. The CDR3 is 14 residues long. V lost 5 bases to trimming and J lost 2 bases, with 13 bases between them. In DNA form, the CDR3 reads TGCGCCAGCAGCACCCTGGACGGGGCCTACGAGCAGTACTTC. This encodes CASSTLDGAYEQYF.

Written as DNA, the CDR3 is TGTGCCATCAGTGCAGGGGGGCAGTCCTACGAGCAGTACTTC. Its translation: CAISAGGQSYEQYF. V gene TRBV10-3 combines with J gene TRBJ2-7, with D perhaps matching TRBD1 (7 bases). Trimming left V 4 bases short and J 1 base short, with 11 bases between. Germline CDR1 ENHRY, CDR2 SYGVKD. The CDR3 runs to 14 residues.

This clone was seen a few times. The chain carries TRBV28 and TRBJ1-5; D possibly corresponds to TRBD1 (6 bases). V gave up 5 bases and J gave up 4 bases, with 9 bases separating them. The CDR3 runs to 13 residues. Germline V gene sequence: CDR1 MDHEN, CDR2 SYDVKM. DNA of the CDR3: TGTGCCAGCAGTGCAGACAGGAATCAGCCCCAGCATTTT. This codes for CASSADRNQPQHF.

This clone showed up just a few times. V is TRBV2 and J is TRBJ2-7, with D hard to call. Germline values: CDR1 SNHLY, CDR2 FYNNEI. The CDR3 contains 11 residues. V lost 0 bases and J 5 bases, leaving 2 bases between the germline ends. The CDR3 bases are TGTGCCAGCAGTGAAGCACACGAGCAGTACTTC. This translates into CASSEAHEQYF.

This clone turned up a few times. The chain links TRBV6-1 to TRBJ1-2, with 7 bases fitting TRBD1. In germline, CDR1 is MNHNS, CDR2 SASEGT. The J segment lost 3 bases and the V segment lost 6 bases, leaving 13 bases of the junction unmatched. The CDR3 runs 16 residues. In DNA, the CDR3 is TGTGCCAGCAGCTCCGGGACAGATCGCATACACTATGGCTACACCTTC. It specifies CASSSGTDRIHYGYTF.

The rearrangement joins TRBV11-3 to TRBJ2-5; D is perhaps TRBD1 or TRBD2 (5 bases each). This CDR3 region has 12 residues. V was trimmed by 3 bases and J by 4 bases, leaving 6 bases between them. The V gene's germline CDR1 is SGHNT and CDR2 YENEEA. In nucleotides, the CDR3 is TGTGCCAGCAGCTTCGGGGCAGAGACCCAGTACTTC. Translation gives CASSFGAETQYF.

In this sample, this clone turned up a few times. V usage is TRBV6-1 and J usage is TRBJ2-7; D is possibly TRBD2 (5 bases). CDR1 and CDR2 (germline): MNHNS, SASEGT. The CDR3 extends over 12 amino acids. Between the trimmed V and J ends, which lost 0 bases and 6 bases, there was a span of 6 bases. Here the CDR3 reads CASSEAGGEQYF. The DNA for the CDR3 is TGTGCCAGCAGTGAAGCCGGAGGCGAGCAGTACTTC.

The rearrangement uses TRBV7-2 and TRBJ1-1, with 8 nucleotides matching TRBD1. The CDR3 consists of 15 residues. The germline V gene encodes CDR1 SGHTA and CDR2 FQGNSA. The V and J ends lost 2 bases and 8 bases, in that order; junction bases with no gene match: 10. The CDR3: CASSLRLRGQGEAFF. The CDR3 DNA sequence: TGTGCCAGCAGCTTACGATTACGAGGACAGGGCGAAGCTTTCTTT.

This chain links TRBV15 with TRBJ1-3, with D tentatively TRBD1 (5 bases). This CDR3 region has 15 residues. With 0 bases removed from V and 7 bases from J, the gap between germline ends came to 13 bases. Germline assignment: CDR1 LNHNV and CDR2 YYDKDF (reference sequence). The CDR3 DNA sequence: TGTGCCACCAGCAGAGATCTTGGACAACAGAACACCATATATTTT. As protein: CATSRDLGQQNTIYF.

This clone was found a few times. V and J are TRBV12-3 or TRBV12-4 and TRBJ2-3; TRBD2 agrees at 7 bases. V was pared by 5 bases and J by 15 bases, with 14 bases of the junction left unmatched. This CDR3 spans 13 amino acids. The CDR3 sequence is CASSVGTTQIQYF. CDR3 DNA: TGTGCCAGCAGTGTGGGGACTACCCAAATTCAATATTTT.

This chain joins TRBV19 and TRBJ1-2, with D uncertain. The V and J ends lost 3 bases and 3 bases respectively, with 17 bases between them. The length of the CDR3 is 16 residues. CDR1 is LNHDA and CDR2 is SQIVND in the germline V gene (reference sequence). The CDR3 bases are TGTGCCAGTAGTATGGGGTTTGGAGGGCCCTACTATGGCTACACCTTC. Its translation is CASSMGFGGPYYGYTF.

This clone was recorded a few times. V and J are TRBV15 and TRBJ1-2; TRBD1 agrees at 10 bases. This CDR3 spans 16 amino acids. With 0 bases clipped from V and 8 bases from J, the junction kept 9 bases outside the gene matches. Germline loops: CDR1 LNHNV, CDR2 YYDKDF (reference sequence). CDR3 region: CATSRDTRQGARGYTF. The CDR3, as DNA: TGTGCCACCAGCAGAGATACGAGACAGGGGGCTCGAGGCTACACCTTC.

The CDR3 is CASRVSGRDYEQYF. CDR3 coding DNA: TGTGCCAGTCGAGTTAGCGGGCGAGACTACGAGCAGTACTTC. The chain links TRBV6-5 to TRBJ2-7; 7 positions match TRBD2. Unmatched junction bases numbered 11, after V lost 9 bases and J lost 3 bases. This CDR3 is built from 14 residues. Germline V gives CDR1 MNHEY, CDR2 SVGAGI.

This clone has only a few counts. The gene calls are TRBV19 and TRBJ1-5; D gene uncertain. Germline loops: CDR1 LNHDA, CDR2 SQIVND (reference sequence). Trimming took off 7 bases at V and 9 bases at J, with 19 bases between the two ends. The CDR3 consists of 14 residues. CDR3 bases: TGTGCCAGTACCGCCGACCCTCGCACTCCGCCCCAGCATTTT. This sequence encodes CASTADPRTPPQHF.

This clone was found a few times. V gene TRBV24-1 combines with J gene TRBJ1-2; D remains unclear. Germline CDR1 and CDR2: KGHDR and SFDVKD. V dropped 3 bases and J dropped 6 bases, with 10 bases sitting between them. The CDR3 extends over 13 amino acids. The CDR3 DNA reads as TGTGCCACCAGTGATAGAGGGTGGGATGGCTACACCTTC. Protein product: CATSDRGWDGYTF.

This chain uses TRBV20-1 with TRBJ2-7; 11 bases are shared with TRBD2. The CDR3 has 13 amino acids. In germline, CDR1 is DFQATT, CDR2 SNEGSKA (reference sequence). The V and J ends lost 6 bases and 5 bases, in that order; junction bases with no gene match: 6. DNA for the CDR3: TGCAGTGCCCCATTACTAGCGGGGGACGAGCAGTACTTC. Its protein is CSAPLLAGDEQYF.

The chain employs TRBV27 and TRBJ2-3; the match to TRBD2 covers 9 bases. CDR3 length: 16 residues. V was clipped by 5 bases and J by 4 bases; unmatched bases: 10. Germline CDR1 MNHEY, CDR2 SMNVEV (reference sequence). As DNA, the CDR3 is TGTGCCAGCAGTCCCTCGGTTAGCGGGAGTTCAGATACGCAGTATTTT. Protein: CASSPSVSGSSDTQYF.

This clone was found a few times. V and J are TRBV27 and TRBJ2-7; perhaps TRBD2 as D (6 bases). CDR3 length: 13 residues. Germline V gene sequence: CDR1 MNHEY, CDR2 SMNVEV (reference sequence). Trimming stripped 9 bases from V and 2 bases from J, with 14 bases between. CDR3 nucleotide sequence: TGTGCCAGTAAGTTGCGGGGAGCCTACGAGCAGTACTTC. This gives the protein CASKLRGAYEQYF.

The V gene is TRBV6-1, the J gene TRBJ1-2; possible D gene TRBD1, 6 bases. With 3 bases removed from V and 6 bases from J, the gap between germline ends came to 17 bases. This CDR3 is 15 amino acids long. Germline V CDR1 and CDR2: MNHNS, SASEGT. CDR3 residues: CASSETGPMGDGYTF. The CDR3 region has the DNA TGTGCCAGCAGTGAGACAGGACCTATGGGGGATGGCTACACCTTC.

The genes are TRBV28 and TRBJ1-2, with 7 bases that match TRBD1. Unmatched junction bases numbered 6, after V lost 3 bases and J lost 2 bases. CDR3 size: 15 residues. CDR1 is MDHEN, CDR2 SYDVKM, per germline. In DNA form, the CDR3 reads TGTGCCAGCAGTTTCTCTTCGGGACAGAACTATGGCTACACCTTC. Residues: CASSFSSGQNYGYTF.

This clone was detected only a few times. The chain couples TRBV27 to TRBJ1-2, with D perhaps TRBD1 (6 bases). Trimming removed 6 bases at V and 2 bases at J, with 13 bases between. Germline loops: CDR1 MNHEY, CDR2 SMNVEV (reference sequence). There are 14 residues in the CDR3. The CDR3 sequence is CASRPRQANYGYTF. CDR3 DNA sequence: TGTGCCAGCAGACCAAGACAGGCCAACTATGGCTACACCTTC.

In this sample, this clone turned up a few times. The V gene is TRBV4-2, the J gene TRBJ2-1, with a tentative D call TRBD2 (5 bases). V was clipped by 0 bases and J by 7 bases, with 19 bases between them. Germline V gene sequence: CDR1 LGHNA, CDR2 YNFKEQ. The CDR3 is 17 residues long. CDR3 nucleotides: TGTGCCAGCAGCCAAGATAGCCCCCGGGGAGCGCGGAATGAGCAGTTCTTC. As protein: CASSQDSPRGARNEQFF.

The chain employs TRBV19 and TRBJ1-2; 7 nucleotides align to TRBD1. Germline CDR1 is LNHDA and CDR2 is SQIVND (reference sequence). V lost 7 bases to trimming and J lost 6 bases; unmatched junction nucleotides: 23. CDR3 length: 18 amino acids. CDR3 sequence (DNA): TGTGCCAGTACCACTTCCCTCGCGACAGGGCCGGGGAAGGATGGCTACACCTTC. Its translation: CASTTSLATGPGKDGYTF.

This clone turned up a few times. This chain uses TRBV4-3 with TRBJ2-6; D not resolved. This CDR3 has 15 residues. The ends were cut back, 2 bases at V and 4 bases at J, with 9 bases in the middle. From germline, CDR1 is LGHNA and CDR2 YSLEER. The CDR3 DNA is TGCGCCAGCAGCCAATGGTTTTCCGGGGCCAACGTCCTGACTTTC. Protein product: CASSQWFSGANVLTF.

This clone was observed a handful of times. This rearrangement joins TRBV28 to TRBJ1-2; D is ambiguous. The V and J ends lost 5 bases and 0 bases respectively, with 7 bases between them. The germline CDR1 and CDR2 sequences are MDHEN and SYDVKM. The CDR3 spans 13 residues. CDR3 loop: CASSPDTNYGYTF. In nucleotides, the CDR3 is TGTGCCAGCAGTCCTGACACTAACTATGGCTACACCTTC.

This chain connects TRBV28 to TRBJ2-1, with 8 bases lining up with TRBD2. J gave up 0 bases and V 6 bases, and 7 bases lay outside the gene matches. The CDR3 is 16 amino acids. Germline loops: CDR1 MDHEN, CDR2 SYDVKM. The CDR3 DNA reads as TGTGCCAGCAGGACCAAGCGGGAGTTCTCCTACAATGAGCAGTTCTTC. Translating gives CASRTKREFSYNEQFF.